This is a list of T cell receptor beta chains from one sample in a study of CD8 T cells in Susac syndrome. TCRdb re-derived calls from the immunoSEQ multiplex PCR reads in MiXCR, one entry per CDR3 protein. The sample has some 260,000 distinct CDR3 sequences, around 95% seen once. Material: CD4+ T cells from PBMCs. All receptors come from a human donor with multiple sclerosis. Each CDR3 is given with its conserved first and last residue. The order of the fields is D gene, J gene, clone size, V gene, CDR3 protein, CDR3 DNA. D genes are given only for firm matches. Not every row has a clone size; where given, it reads once, few, many or a size class.

-	TRBJ2-1	-	TRBV5-1	CASSLEGQGVGEQFF	TGTGCCAGCAGCCTAGAGGGTCAGGGAGTAGGGGAGCAGTTCTTC
TRBD2	TRBJ2-5	once	TRBV4-1	CASSHSRGGSYQETQYF	TGCGCCAGCAGCCACTCGAGGGGAGGGAGTTATCAAGAGACCCAGTACTTC
-	TRBJ2-1	once	TRBV30	CAWSGKGIVSNEQFF	TGTGCCTGGAGTGGCAAGGGCATAGTCTCCAATGAGCAGTTCTTC
TRBD1	TRBJ2-7	-	TRBV29-1	CSVDELTGGGHEQYF	TGCAGCGTTGATGAATTGACAGGGGGTGGCCACGAGCAGTACTTC
-	TRBJ2-2	-	TRBV5-1	CASSPRESRAGELFF	TGCGCCAGCAGCCCCCGGGAATCTCGGGCCGGGGAGCTGTTTTTT
-	TRBJ1-6	-	TRBV11-2	CASSFSGDNSPLHF	TGTGCCAGCAGCTTTTCAGGGGATAATTCACCCCTCCACTTT
TRBD2	TRBJ2-3	-	TRBV5-1	CASSLEASGGTDTQYF	TGCGCCAGCAGCTTGGAGGCTAGCGGAGGCACAGATACGCAGTATTTT
-	TRBJ2-1	few	TRBV4-1	CASSQPTGNEQFF	TGTGCCAGCAGCCAACCTACTGGCAATGAGCAGTTCTTC
-	TRBJ2-2	-	TRBV6-1	CASSEAPGFTGELFF	TGTGCCAGCAGTGAAGCTCCCGGGTTCACCGGGGAGCTGTTTTTT
-	TRBJ2-3	-	TRBV4-1	CASSQDQGRGTDTQYF	TGCGCCAGCAGCCAAGATCAGGGGAGGGGAACAGATACGCAGTATTTT
-	TRBJ1-1	once	TRBV12-5	CASVSDDQRKAFF	TGTGCTAGTGTCTCAGATGATCAACGGAAAGCTTTCTTT
-	TRBJ1-5	-	TRBV12-3/TRBV12-4	CASSLSSAQHF	TGTGCCAGCAGTTTAAGCTCAGCCCAGCATTTT
-	TRBJ1-6	-	TRBV30	CAWNADRYNSPLHF	TGTGCCTGGAATGCAGACAGGTATAATTCACCCCTCCACTTT
-	TRBJ1-1	once	TRBV7-9	CASSLRLTNTEAFF	TGTGCCAGCAGCTTACGTTTGACGAACACTGAAGCTTTCTTT
-	TRBJ2-5	-	TRBV7-8	CASSPRGGQTQETQYF	TGTGCCAGCAGCCCTAGGGGGGGACAGACCCAAGAGACCCAGTACTTC
-	TRBJ2-1	-	TRBV5-1	CASSLGGFDNEQFF	TGCGCCAGCAGCTTGGGGGGATTCGACAATGAGCAGTTCTTC
TRBD1	TRBJ2-5	-	TRBV29-1	CSVERETGIQETQYF	TGCAGCGTTGAACGCGAGACAGGGATACAAGAGACCCAGTACTTC
-	TRBJ1-2	-	TRBV2	CASSDKRPANYGYTF	TGTGCCAGCAGCGATAAGAGACCCGCTAACTATGGCTACACCTTC
-	TRBJ2-1	-	TRBV25-1	CASSESSGVMGNEQFF	TGTGCCAGCAGTGAATCATCGGGAGTCATGGGCAATGAGCAGTTCTTC
-	TRBJ1-1	-	TRBV3-1	CASSHEVITEAFF	TGTGCCAGCAGCCACGAAGTGATCACTGAAGCTTTCTTT
-	TRBJ1-1	-	TRBV29-1	CSVEVGDGTEAFF	TGCAGCGTTGAAGTAGGGGATGGGACTGAAGCTTTCTTT
-	TRBJ2-5	-	TRBV10-3	CAIREGATETQYF	TGTGCCATCAGGGAGGGGGCAACAGAGACCCAGTACTTC
-	TRBJ2-5	-	TRBV11-2	CASSLLGQDGQYF	TGTGCCAGCAGCTTACTGGGGCAGGACGGGCAGTACTTC
-	TRBJ2-2	-	TRBV24-1	CATNQRPGGELFF	TGTGCCACCAACCAAAGGCCTGGCGGGGAGCTGTTTTTT
TRBD1	TRBJ2-5	-	TRBV2	CASSFQGAWETQYF	TGTGCCAGCAGTTTCCAGGGGGCCTGGGAGACCCAGTACTTC
TRBD1	TRBJ2-7	-	TRBV7-9	CASSSGQGRGRYEQYF	TGTGCCAGCAGCTCAGGCCAGGGAAGGGGGCGATACGAGCAGTACTTC
-	TRBJ1-2	-	TRBV7-3	CASSSQGGAGGYTF	TGTGCCAGCAGCTCACAGGGAGGGGCGGGCGGCTACACCTTC
-	TRBJ2-2	-	TRBV7-3	CASSLIRDTGELFF	TGTGCCAGCAGCTTGATTAGGGACACCGGGGAGCTGTTTTTT
-	TRBJ2-6	-	TRBV5-4	CASSLVGGKGANVLTF	TGTGCCAGCAGCTTGGTTGGGGGGAAGGGGGCCAACGTCCTGACTTTC
TRBD1	TRBJ1-4	-	TRBV29-1	CSARQGAREKLFF	TGCAGCGCCAGACAGGGGGCAAGGGAAAAACTGTTTTTT
-	TRBJ2-2	-	TRBV2	CASSGSSGGNTGELFF	TGTGCCAGCAGTGGATCATCCGGGGGAAACACCGGGGAGCTGTTTTTT
TRBD1	TRBJ2-5	-	TRBV4-1	CASSQDATGGGLLQETQYF	TGCGCCAGCAGCCAAGATGCGACAGGGGGTGGGTTACTACAAGAGACCCAGTACTTC
-	TRBJ2-2	-	TRBV6-5	CASSYGSPGELFF	TGTGCCAGCAGTTACGGGTCCCCCGGGGAGCTGTTTTTT
TRBD1	TRBJ1-2	-	TRBV5-6	CASSPSGRGNYGYTF	TGTGCCAGCAGCCCCTCGGGCAGGGGGAACTATGGCTACACCTTC